Presented here are 11 T cell receptor beta chains from one specimen sequenced in a study of blood T cell repertoires in COVID-19. The repertoire was sequenced with immunoSEQ multiplex PCR; TCRdb's copy has only in-frame clones and lacks some. The sample has 150,000 to 200,000 clones; 75% to 90% are singletons. The sample taken for sequencing was peripheral blood. The receptor source for this set is a woman between 35 and 50 years old with acute or convalescent COVID-19.

The chain is built from TRBV28 and TRBJ2-7; the match to TRBD2 covers 13 bases. CDR1 MDHEN and CDR2 SYDVKM come from the germline V gene. V gave up 6 bases and J gave up 3 bases; unmatched junction bases: 2. The CDR3 totals 14 residues. This CDR3 is CASSRTSGGYEQYF. CDR3 bases: TGTGCCAGCAGCCGGACTAGCGGGGGCTACGAGCAGTACTTC. The whole variable domain, remainder taken from reference TRBV28 and TRBJ2-7, is DVKVTQSSRYLVKRTGEKVFLECVQDMDHENMFWYRQDPGLGLRLIYFSYDVKMKEKGDIPEGYSVSREKKERFSLILESASTNQTSMYLCASSRTSGGYEQYFGPGTRLTVT.

This clone was seen a handful of times. The chain has TRBV2 and TRBJ1-2; 9 bases fit TRBD1. CDR3 size: 13 residues. Per the germline V gene, CDR1 is SNHLY and CDR2 is FYNNEI. J gave up 4 bases and V 6 bases, and 3 bases lay outside the gene matches. CDR3 loop: CASRGQGLYGYTF. The CDR3 DNA reads as TGTGCCAGCAGGGGACAGGGCCTCTATGGCTACACCTTC. The full variable domain, in which reference TRBV2 and TRBJ1-2 provide the parts outside the CDR3, is EPEVTQTPSHQVTQMGQEVILRCVPISNHLYFYWYRQILGQKVEFLVSFYNNEISEKSEIFDDQFSVERPDGSNFTLKIRSTKLEDSAMYFCASRGQGLYGYTFGSGTRLTVV.

The chain links TRBV9 to TRBJ1-2; tentatively, D is TRBD1 (5 bases). Between the trimmed V and J ends, which lost 1 base and 5 bases, there was a span of 9 bases. The CDR3 has 13 residues. Germline CDR1 is SGDLS and CDR2 is YYNGEE. CDR3 bases: TGTGCCAGCAGCGTATCACAGGAATATGGCTACACCTTC. This translates into CASSVSQEYGYTF. Looking up the rest from reference TRBV9 and TRBJ1-2 gives the full variable domain: DSGVTQTPKHLITATGQRVTLRCSPRSGDLSVYWYQQSLDQGLQFLIQYYNGEERAKGNILERFSAQQFPDLHSELNLSSLELGDSALYFCASSVSQEYGYTFGSGTRLTVV.

The chain joins TRBV2 to TRBJ2-5, with D perhaps TRBD1 (6 bases). The CDR3 is 12 residues long. Germline V gene lookup returns CDR1 SNHLY and CDR2 FYNNEI. Trimming removed 7 bases at V and 5 bases at J, with 11 bases between. For the CDR3, the DNA is TGTGCCAGCATTGGGACATCGGAGACCCAGTACTTC. Residues: CASIGTSETQYF.

This clone was seen more than once but under ten times. This chain joins TRBV2 and TRBJ2-1; D not resolved. Germline assignment: CDR1 SNHLY and CDR2 FYNNEI. V shed 2 bases and J shed 9 bases, with 11 bases lying between them. CDR3 size: 13 residues. CDR3 amino acids: CASSETRSREQFF. The DNA for the CDR3 is TGTGCCAGCAGTGAAACGCGGTCCCGTGAGCAGTTCTTC. The whole variable domain, filled in from reference TRBV2 and TRBJ2-1, reads EPEVTQTPSHQVTQMGQEVILRCVPISNHLYFYWYRQILGQKVEFLVSFYNNEISEKSEIFDDQFSVERPDGSNFTLKIRSTKLEDSAMYFCASSETRSREQFFGPGTRLTVL.

This sequence joins TRBV28 and TRBJ2-5; D remains ambiguous. The germline V and J ends were trimmed by 2 bases and 9 bases, with 7 bases remaining between them. Looked up from germline, CDR1 is MDHEN and CDR2 is SYDVKM. There are 11 residues in the CDR3. The CDR3 coding sequence is TGTGCCAGCAGTTTAAGTGCGGCCCAGTACTTC. It is translated as CASSLSAAQYF.

Of note for this clone: One junction end disagrees with the germline gene, perhaps due to a read error. CDR3 sequence reads: CSVKDRTYEQYF. The CDR3 DNA reads TGCAGCGTTAAAGACAGAACGTACGAGCAGTACTTC. This chain connects TRBV29-1 to TRBJ2-7; D is possibly TRBD1 (5 bases). Germline V gene lookup returns CDR1 SQVTM and CDR2 ANQGSEA. The length of the CDR3 is 12 residues.

The gene calls are TRBV18 and TRBJ2-2; the match to TRBD1 covers 9 bases. Germline V CDR1 and CDR2: KGHSH, LQKENI. The V segment lost 1 base and the J segment 3 bases; nucleotides outside the gene matches: 6. This CDR3 comprises 17 residues. CDR3 nucleotide sequence: TGTGCCAGCTCACCACAAACAGGGGGCGCGGACACCGGGGAGCTGTTTTTT. Translating it yields CASSPQTGGADTGELFF.

The CDR3 DNA sequence: TGCGCCAGCAGCGAAACAGGGGGGAACGAGCAGTACTTC. The encoded protein is CASSETGGNEQYF. The chain employs TRBV5-1 and TRBJ2-7; 8 positions agree with TRBD1. J was trimmed by 5 bases and V by 4 bases; bases with no gene match: 5. The CDR3 consists of 13 residues. Per the germline V gene, CDR1 is SGHRS and CDR2 is YFSETQ.

This clone was seen a single time. V is TRBV9 and J is TRBJ2-5; 8 nucleotides agree with TRBD1. V was clipped by 5 bases and J by 5 bases; unmatched bases: 5. The germline CDR1 and CDR2 sequences are SGDLS and YYNGEE. The CDR3 loop spans 13 amino acids. The CDR3 sequence: CASSFRGLETQYF. CDR3 bases: TGTGCCAGCAGTTTCAGGGGGCTCGAGACCCAGTACTTC.

This clone was detected once. The rearrangement links TRBV24-1 to TRBJ2-3; D remains ambiguous. Trimming left V 7 bases short and J 6 bases short, with 7 bases between. The CDR3 runs to 11 residues. The V gene's germline CDR1 is KGHDR and CDR2 SFDVKD. The CDR3 sequence: CATRSEDTQYF. As DNA, the CDR3 is TGTGCCACCAGGTCTGAGGATACGCAGTATTTT.